Below, 7 T cell receptor beta chains from the same sample are listed, as sequenced in a study of blood T cell repertoires in COVID-19. This table comes from immunoSEQ multiplex PCR, and its TCRdb copy is limited to in-frame clones, with some not included. The sample lists some 190,000 clones; about nine tenths were seen once. The source material was peripheral blood. The source of these receptors is a man between 18 and 29 years old with active or convalescent COVID-19.

This chain connects TRBV27 to TRBJ2-1, with 9 bases aligning to TRBD1. Germline CDR1 MNHEY, CDR2 SMNVEV (reference sequence). The CDR3 is made up of 17 amino acids. V was pared by 8 bases and J by 7 bases, with 18 bases of the junction left unmatched. The CDR3 DNA sequence: TGTGCCAGCGGCCCACTCAGGACAGGGGCTGGCGCGAATGAGCAGTTCTTC. It translates to CASGPLRTGAGANEQFF.

The chain combines TRBV24-1 with TRBJ2-3, with 9 bases fitting TRBD2. The CDR3 loop spans 13 amino acids. CDR1 and CDR2 from the germline V gene are KGHDR and SFDVKD. The trim removed 10 bases at V and 2 bases at J, leaving 3 bases unmatched. The CDR3 DNA follows: TGTGCCACTAGCGGGGGAAACACAGATACGCAGTATTTT. It yields the protein CATSGGNTDTQYF.

The rearrangement joins TRBV9 to TRBJ1-2; possibly TRBD1 for D (5 bases). This CDR3 contains 14 residues. Germline V gene data show CDR1 as SGDLS and CDR2 as YYNGEE. Trimming took off 0 bases at V and 8 bases at J, with 14 bases between the two ends. The CDR3 loop reads CASSVDGHPRGYTF. In nucleotides, the CDR3 is TGTGCCAGCAGCGTAGATGGACACCCTAGAGGCTACACCTTC.

The genes are TRBV6-2 or TRBV6-3 and TRBJ2-7, with TRBD2 matching 10 bases. Losses at the gene ends were 5 bases for V and 3 bases for J; bases not matched to a gene: 13. The CDR3 totals 17 residues. CDR1 and CDR2 (germline): MNHEY, SVGEGT. CDR3 region: CASSQPILAGYIYEQYF. As DNA, the CDR3 is TGTGCCAGCAGTCAACCAATACTAGCGGGATATATCTACGAGCAGTACTTC.

The chain couples TRBV28 to TRBJ1-5; the match to TRBD1 covers 8 bases. The CDR3 length is 15 residues. Germline CDR1 MDHEN, CDR2 SYDVKM. The CDR3 bases are TGTGCTAGCTCCCTCGGGACAGGACGGGTTCAGCCCCAGCATTTT. It yields the protein CASSLGTGRVQPQHF. The whole variable domain, remainder taken from reference TRBV28 and TRBJ1-5, is DVKVTQSSRYLVKRTGEKVFLECVQDMDHENMFWYRQDPGLGLRLIYFSYDVKMKEKGDIPEGYSVSREKKERFSLILESASTNQTSMYLCASSLGTGRVQPQHFGDGTRLSIL.

The rearrangement joins TRBV5-1 to TRBJ2-3; no clear D. This CDR3 has 15 amino acids. The germline V gene has CDR1 SGHRS and CDR2 YFSETQ. Trimming cost V 5 bases and J 1 base, with 14 bases left between them. CDR3 in DNA: TGCGCCAGCAGGCAGCCCCCAGGCGGCACAGATACGCAGTATTTT. The encoded protein is CASRQPPGGTDTQYF.

DNA of the CDR3: TGTGCCAGCAGCTTGGAGGGGCCGAACACTGAAGCTTTCTTT. Translation: CASSLEGPNTEAFF. V is TRBV5-4 and J is TRBJ1-1; D may be TRBD1 (5 bases). With 0 bases removed from V and 1 base from J, the gap between germline ends came to 7 bases. From germline, CDR1 is SGHNT and CDR2 YYREEE (reference sequence). CDR3 length: 14 amino acids.